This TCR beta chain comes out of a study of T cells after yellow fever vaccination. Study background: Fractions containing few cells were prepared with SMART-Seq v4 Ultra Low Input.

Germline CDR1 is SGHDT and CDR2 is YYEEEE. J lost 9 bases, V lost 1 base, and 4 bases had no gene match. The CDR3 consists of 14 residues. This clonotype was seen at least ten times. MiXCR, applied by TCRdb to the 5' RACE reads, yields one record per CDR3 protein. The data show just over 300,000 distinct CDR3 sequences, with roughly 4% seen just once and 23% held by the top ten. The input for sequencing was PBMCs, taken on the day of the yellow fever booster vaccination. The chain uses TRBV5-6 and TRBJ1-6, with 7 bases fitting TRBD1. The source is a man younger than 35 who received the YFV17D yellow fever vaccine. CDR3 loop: CASSLRGLGSPLHF. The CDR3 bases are TGTGCCAGCAGCTTGAGGGGGCTTGGTTCACCCCTCCACTTT.